This TCR beta chain is drawn from a study of blood T cell repertoires in COVID-19. The CDR3 runs 14 residues. Losses at the gene ends were 6 bases for V and 5 bases for J; bases not matched to a gene: 9. In germline, CDR1 is SNHLY, CDR2 FYNNEI. Assignments of participants to cohorts depended upon their own reported clinical history. As processed by the authors: Reference gene primer amplification in the assay estimated nucleated cell counts. Sequencing was performed with immunoSEQ multiplex PCR; in TCRdb, only in-frame clones are kept and a portion is missing. That table gives V, J and clone size, and the DNA gave D and trimming. This sample carries approximately 230,000 clones, around 80% of them seen once, and the ten largest clones take approximately 15%.

This receptor was identified in a man aged 40-49 years who had recovered from COVID-19. The sequenced sample was PBMCs or T cells enriched from blood (not recorded which). The J gene is TRBJ1-1, the V gene TRBV2; TRBD1 agrees at 7 bases. In nucleotides, the CDR3 is TGTGCCAGCAGAGGAAGACAGGGTTGGACTGAAGCTTTCTTT. This translates into CASRGRQGWTEAFF.